The text below deals with one TCR beta chain. Its antigen is unidentified. The repertoire was sequenced with immunoSEQ multiplex PCR; TCRdb's copy has only in-frame clones and lacks some. The sample has roughly 230,000 clones; around 91% are singletons. Per germline, CDR1 DFQATT and CDR2 SNEGSKA (reference sequence). Deletions cut 4 bases from V and 10 bases from J, with 10 bases between. This CDR3 contains 10 residues. The donors were members of the validation cohort comprising over a hundred subjects, separate from the approximately 700-subject first cohort. The data originate from a study of cytomegalovirus exposure and HLA in healthy donors. Study-wide results and limits: Researchers catalogued 164 TCR beta chains as cytomegalovirus-associated. Specific recognition of CMV antigens was confirmed in vitro for a few chains (all CMV-associated).

The sequenced material came from PBMCs. The TCR comes from a woman in her twenties or thirties in good health and CMV-seronegative. The chain links TRBV20-1 to TRBJ2-5; D is unresolved. CDR3 DNA: TGCAGTGCTAAGTGGAATAGCCAGTACTTC. Its protein product is CSAKWNSQYF.